This T cell receptor (beta chain) emerged from a study of T cells after yellow fever vaccination. Whole-study findings and limits: Post-booster repertoires contained most primary-vaccination clones again (around 96% CD4, over 70% CD8).

This clonotype was counted a few times. No antigen is known for it. In making TCR cDNA, 5'RACE template switching added a universal primer site and UMIs to it. Each CDR3 protein gets one entry after TCRdb re-called the 5' RACE reads with MiXCR. The sample has about 160,000 distinct CDR3 sequences; roughly 8.8% are singletons. Germline V gene data show CDR1 as MNHEY and CDR2 as SVGAGI. Trimming cost V 0 bases and J 7 bases, with 16 bases left between them. The CDR3 length is 17 residues. Sequences were derived from CD8+ T cells sorted from PBMCs, sampled 45 days after the yellow fever booster vaccination. This receptor was taken from a young man who received the YFV17D yellow fever vaccine. The chain is built from TRBV6-5 and TRBJ1-6; no clear D gene. CDR3 nucleotide sequence: TGTGCCAGCAGTTACTCGATCACCTTCTCTTTCAATTCACCCCTCCACTTT. Its protein is CASSYSITFSFNSPLHF.